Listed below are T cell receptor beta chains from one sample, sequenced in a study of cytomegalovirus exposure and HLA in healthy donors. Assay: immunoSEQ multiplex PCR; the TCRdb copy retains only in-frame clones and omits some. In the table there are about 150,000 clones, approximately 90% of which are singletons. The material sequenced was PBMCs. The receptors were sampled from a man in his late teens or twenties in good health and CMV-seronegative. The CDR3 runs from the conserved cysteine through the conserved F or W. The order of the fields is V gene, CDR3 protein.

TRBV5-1 CASSLEGGWATEAFF
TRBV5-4 CASSYLRTDLDGYTF
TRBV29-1 CSVEDRSTRANNEQFF
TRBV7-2 CASSLGTSGFTDTQYF
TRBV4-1 CASSQDWGRATNEKLFF
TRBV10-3 CAISESRVLNPRSPLHF
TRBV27 CASSLEGGYTEAFF
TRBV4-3 CASSLTRGTGDYEQYF
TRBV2 CASSEGLAGGGDTQYF
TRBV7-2 CASSLAGLAGFYEQYF
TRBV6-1 CASSAPSGRATAYNEQFF
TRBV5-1 CASSTRTATNTEAFF
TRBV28 CASRLAGTGEVQPQHF
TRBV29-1 CSAKWGLAEGLTDTQYF
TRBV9 CASSVGGGVEKLFF
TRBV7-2 CASSGGQHTEAFF
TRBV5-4 CASSPNGDRGSDEQFF
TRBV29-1 CSVDTGTGNTGELFF
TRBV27 CASSFPSLPLTSGPMEQFF
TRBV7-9 CASSSRGTEGNTIYF
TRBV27 CASSPPPRGSGREQYF
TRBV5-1 CASSLSGTGNTEAFF
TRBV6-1 CASSEGAGGRPPDTQYF
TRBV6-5 CASTTTSGGRQFF
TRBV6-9 CASSSPSYEQYF
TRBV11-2 CASSLDMATREAFF
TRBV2 CASSGQDYGYTF
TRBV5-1 CASSLAPFSGVDGYTF
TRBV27 CASSQSSGSIETQYF
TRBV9 CASSEASGIYNEQFF